In its sample, the clone carrying this T cell receptor beta chain was seen a few times. The data stem from a study of early T cells in non-severe SARS-CoV-2 infection. Study-level information: Bulk RNA taken from unsorted whole blood was sequenced, leaving chains unpaired.

Individual cDNA molecules were tagged with unique molecular identifiers. TCRdb recomputed calls from the 5' RACE reads with MiXCR, one row per CDR3 protein. Among some 98,000 distinct CDR3 sequences listed, roughly 17% were seen once. From germline, CDR1 is SGHTA and CDR2 FQGNSA. V shed 1 base, J shed 7 bases, and the junction held 7 bases outside the gene matches. The CDR3 has 15 amino acids. Sequences were obtained from whole blood. This TCR came from an adult who was a healthcare worker with PCR-confirmed SARS-CoV-2 infection or an uninfected control (not recorded which). This chain uses TRBV7-2 with TRBJ2-7, with 10 bases fitting TRBD2. This chain's CDR3 is CASSLGPAGGLEQYF. Here the CDR3 DNA reads TGTGCCAGCAGCTTAGGTCCAGCGGGAGGGTTAGAGCAGTACTTC.